The 26 T cell receptor beta chains listed next were all sequenced from one sample in a study of neoadjuvant anti-PD-1 for oral cavity cancer. Assay: immunoSEQ multiplex PCR; the TCRdb copy retains only in-frame clones and omits some. Among some 66,000 clones listed, about 86% were seen once. The sequencing used PBMCs, collected before nivolumab (anti-PD-1) treatment. The receptor set was obtained from a person aged 35 to 85 with oral cavity squamous cell carcinoma.

The J gene is TRBJ2-1, the V gene TRBV4-2, with 14 bases identical to TRBD2. Per the germline V gene, CDR1 is LGHNA and CDR2 is YNFKEQ. The CDR3 loop spans 17 amino acids. Unmatched junction bases numbered 10, after V lost 6 bases and J lost 6 bases. CDR3 nucleotides: TGTGCCAGCAGGCCACGCGGGACTAGCGGGAGCCCCAATGAGCAGTTCTTC. Protein product: CASRPRGTSGSPNEQFF.

The rearrangement joins TRBV4-1 to TRBJ2-1, with TRBD2 matching over 7 bases. Germline V gene lookup returns CDR1 MGHRA and CDR2 YSYEKL. CDR3 length: 15 amino acids. J gave up 9 bases and V 1 base, and 9 bases lay outside the gene matches. The CDR3 is CASSQAPVPGGEQFF. In DNA, the CDR3 is TGCGCCAGCAGCCAAGCACCGGTGCCGGGGGGTGAGCAGTTCTTC.

This chain uses TRBV10-1 with TRBJ2-3; possibly TRBD2 for D (5 bases). Germline V lookup: CDR1 WNHNN, CDR2 SYGVQD (reference sequence). Trimming took off 6 bases at V and 3 bases at J, with 22 bases between the two ends. This CDR3 contains 17 residues. CDR3 DNA: TGCGCCAGCAGCCCCGCCCGTGGGAGATATGGGACAGATACGCAGTATTTT. Translating gives CASSPARGRYGTDTQYF.

The chain combines TRBV29-1 with TRBJ2-1, with TRBD2 matching 9 bases. V lost 5 bases to trimming and J lost 1 base; unmatched junction nucleotides: 6. The CDR3 spans 15 residues. CDR1 is SQVTM and CDR2 is ANQGSEA in the germline V gene. DNA of the CDR3: TGCAGCGTTAACCCGACTAGCGGTTCCTACAATGAGCAGTTCTTC. Amino acids: CSVNPTSGSYNEQFF.

The genes are TRBV5-5 and TRBJ1-2; D might be TRBD1 (6 bases). V was clipped by 0 bases and J by 4 bases, with 13 bases between them. The CDR3 totals 15 residues. Germline assignment: CDR1 SGHKS and CDR2 YYEKEE (reference sequence). CDR3 coding DNA: TGTGCCAGCAGCTTGGCGGCAGGGGAAGCCTATGGCTACACCTTC. Its protein is CASSLAAGEAYGYTF.

Remarks on this clone: One end of the junction does not line up with germline, which may come from a read error. This chain links TRBV9 with TRBJ2-2; 8 nucleotides line up with TRBD2. The CDR3 sequence is 14 residues long. The germline gives CDR1 SGDLS, CDR2 YYNGEE. The CDR3 bases are TGTGCCAGCAGCTCCCACGCGGGACTAGGGGGGCTGTTTTTT. Its protein product is CASSSHAGLGGLFF.

This clone was seen a single time. V and J are TRBV19 and TRBJ2-3; D ambiguous. Germline V lookup: CDR1 LNHDA, CDR2 SQIVND (reference sequence). Between the trimmed V and J ends, which lost 4 bases and 1 base, there was a span of 9 bases. CDR3 length equals 14 residues. CDR3 in amino acids: CASSTVSGTDTQYF. The CDR3 coding sequence is TGTGCCAGTAGTACGGTGTCGGGCACAGATACGCAGTATTTT.

V usage is TRBV19 and J usage is TRBJ1-1; a weak D match, TRBD1 (5 bases). V was pared by 3 bases and J by 1 base, with 9 bases between. The CDR3 contains 14 residues. Germline lookup yields CDR1 LNHDA and CDR2 SQIVND (reference sequence). This CDR3 reads CASSIEGRNTEAFF. CDR3 bases: TGTGCCAGTAGTATTGAGGGACGGAACACTGAAGCTTTCTTT.

The rearrangement uses TRBV5-6 and TRBJ2-6; 9 bases align to TRBD1. The CDR3 contains 16 residues. Trimming took 4 bases from V and 4 from J; bases not matched to a gene: 6. In germline, CDR1 is SGHDT, CDR2 YYEEEE. CDR3 loop: CASSRTGAVGANVLTF. CDR3 in DNA: TGTGCCAGCAGCCGGACAGGGGCAGTGGGGGCCAACGTCCTGACTTTC.

The chain recombines TRBV27 with TRBJ2-1, with 14 bases matching TRBD2. V lost 7 bases, J lost 7 bases, and 18 bases stayed unmatched. CDR3 length equals 19 residues. In germline, CDR1 is MNHEY, CDR2 SMNVEV (reference sequence). The CDR3 loop reads CASTPRGTSGRPPRNEQFF. The CDR3 region has the DNA TGTGCCAGCACCCCCCGGGGGACTAGCGGGAGACCACCGAGGAATGAGCAGTTCTTC.

The V and J genes are TRBV18 and TRBJ1-2; 10 nucleotides agree with TRBD1. The germline gives CDR1 KGHSH, CDR2 LQKENI. The CDR3 consists of 14 residues. V was pared by 3 bases and J by 7 bases, with 5 bases of the junction left unmatched. The CDR3 protein is CASSPDRGHGGYTF. The CDR3 nucleotides are TGTGCCAGCTCACCCGACAGGGGGCATGGTGGCTACACCTTC. The full variable domain, with the rest looked up from reference TRBV18 and TRBJ1-2, is NAGVMQNPRHLVRRRGQEARLRCSPMKGHSHVYWYRQLPEEGLKFMVYLQKENIIDESGMPKERFSAEFPKEGPSILRIQQVVRGDSAAYFCASSPDRGHGGYTFGSGTRLTVV.

This chain connects TRBV6-1 to TRBJ2-5; 9 bases fit TRBD1. Trimming cost V 2 bases and J 2 bases; bases outside gene matches: 6. The germline V gene encodes CDR1 MNHNS and CDR2 SASEGT. The CDR3 sequence is 16 residues long. The CDR3 bases are TGTGCCAGCAGTGAAAAGGGACAGGGTCATCAAGAGACCCAGTACTTC. Protein: CASSEKGQGHQETQYF.

This chain joins TRBV11-3 and TRBJ1-5; D is unclear. CDR3 length: 11 residues. V was clipped by 7 bases and J by 10 bases, with 11 bases between them. CDR1 is SGHNT, CDR2 YENEEA, per germline. CDR3 nucleotide sequence: TGTGCCAGCAACAAAGCGGGTCCCCAGCATTTT. Translation gives CASNKAGPQHF.

In its sample, this clone was seen a few times. The genes are TRBV18 and TRBJ1-2; D unclear. The germline V and J ends were trimmed by 6 bases and 4 bases, with 9 bases remaining between them. The CDR3 spans 12 residues. Germline V gene sequence: CDR1 KGHSH, CDR2 LQKENI. CDR3 sequence: CASSLEAYGYTF. The CDR3 DNA reads TGTGCCAGCTCGTTGGAAGCCTATGGCTACACCTTC.

This chain joins TRBV6-1 and TRBJ1-5, with D possibly being TRBD1 (5 bases). The germline V gene encodes CDR1 MNHNS and CDR2 SASEGT. The CDR3 spans 14 residues. Trimming left V 8 bases short and J 0 bases short, with 11 bases between. CDR3 protein: CASLGDYSNQPQHF. In DNA, the CDR3 is TGTGCCAGCCTGGGGGATTATAGCAATCAGCCCCAGCATTTT.

V and J are TRBV9 and TRBJ1-6; D is uncertain. V was cut by 0 bases and J by 7 bases, with 5 bases left in between. There are 13 residues in the CDR3. Germline CDR1 SGDLS, CDR2 YYNGEE. The CDR3: CASSVARNSPLHF. The CDR3 DNA is TGTGCCAGCAGCGTAGCAAGGAATTCACCCCTCCACTTT.

The chain couples TRBV28 to TRBJ2-5, with D uncertain. Trimming took 6 bases from V and 0 from J, leaving 8 bases between them. The CDR3 consists of 13 residues. The germline V gene has CDR1 MDHEN and CDR2 SYDVKM. The CDR3 nucleotides are TGTGCCAGCAGGACACGGTACCAAGAGACCCAGTACTTC. Its translation: CASRTRYQETQYF.

This rearrangement joins TRBV30 to TRBJ1-1; D unclear. Germline loops: CDR1 GTSNPN, CDR2 SVGIG (reference sequence). V lost 4 bases to trimming and J lost 6 bases, with 12 bases between them. CDR3 length: 12 residues. CDR3 sequence (DNA): TGTGCCTGGACCCCCGGAGGACCTGAAGCTTTCTTT. Its translation: CAWTPGGPEAFF.

The chain's CDR3 is CASSPRQGRNTGELFF. The CDR3 DNA sequence: TGTGCCAGCAGCCCGAGACAGGGGCGAAACACCGGGGAGCTGTTTTTT. The rearrangement uses TRBV7-8 and TRBJ2-2; 8 nucleotides match TRBD1. V lost 5 bases and J lost 2; bases outside the gene matches: 7. Germline CDR1 SGHVS, CDR2 FQNEAQ. The CDR3 loop spans 16 amino acids.

V and J are TRBV7-6 and TRBJ2-7; 7 bases agree with TRBD1. Germline CDR1 is SGHVS and CDR2 is FNYEAQ. J gave up 5 bases and V 8 bases, and 12 bases lay outside the gene matches. CDR3 length: 14 amino acids. The CDR3 DNA reads TGTGCCAGCGCCTCCCTACGACAGGGTCACGAGCAGTACTTC. This gives the protein CASASLRQGHEQYF.

V gene TRBV10-1 combines with J gene TRBJ1-2; D ambiguous. Trimming shortened V by 1 base and J by 8 bases, and 14 bases separated the two germline ends. The CDR3 runs to 14 residues. Per the germline V gene, CDR1 is WNHNN and CDR2 is SYGVQD (reference sequence). CDR3 loop: CASSELLLRNGYTF. CDR3 sequence (DNA): TGCGCCAGCAGTGAGTTGCTTTTAAGGAACGGCTACACCTTC.

The chain combines TRBV4-1 with TRBJ2-4; D gene uncertain. Trimming shortened V by 4 bases and J by 5 bases, and 3 bases separated the two germline ends. CDR1 is MGHRA, CDR2 YSYEKL, per germline. This CDR3 is built from 11 residues. The CDR3 region is CASSRENIQYF. CDR3 nucleotide sequence: TGCGCCAGCAGCCGCGAAAACATTCAGTACTTC.

The chain carries TRBV18 and TRBJ2-7, with D possibly being TRBD2 (6 bases). The CDR3 runs 14 residues. V was cut by 3 bases and J by 6 bases, with 15 bases left in between. Germline values: CDR1 KGHSH, CDR2 LQKENI. The CDR3 coding sequence is TGTGCCAGCTCACCGGAAAAGGAGGGCGGCGAGCAGTACTTC. This sequence encodes CASSPEKEGGEQYF.

The rearrangement links TRBV29-1 to TRBJ1-1; D uncertain. Trimming shortened V by 3 bases and J by 0 bases, and 11 bases separated the two germline ends. This CDR3 region has 14 residues. Germline CDR1 and CDR2: SQVTM and ANQGSEA. CDR3 in DNA: TGCAGCGTTGATGCAGGAAGTATGAACACTGAAGCTTTCTTT. Translating gives CSVDAGSMNTEAFF.

CDR3 region: CASSRTSGNTGELFF. The CDR3 coding sequence is TGTGCCAGCAGCCGGACTAGCGGGAACACCGGGGAGCTGTTTTTT. The chain couples TRBV7-9 to TRBJ2-2, with 10 bases aligning to TRBD2. The length of the CDR3 is 15 residues. Germline V gene lookup returns CDR1 SEHNR and CDR2 FQNEAQ (reference sequence). J was trimmed by 1 base and V by 5 bases; bases with no gene match: 1. Full variable domain (outside the CDR3, taken from reference TRBV7-9 and TRBJ2-2): DTGVSQNPRHKITKRGQNVTFRCDPISEHNRLYWYRQTLGQGPEFLTYFQNEAQLEKSRLLSDRFSAERPKGSFSTLEIQRTEQGDSAMYLCASSRTSGNTGELFFGEGSRLTVL.

The J gene is TRBJ2-3, the V gene TRBV6-4; TRBD2 agrees at 8 bases. V gave up 8 bases and J gave up 6 bases; unmatched junction bases: 7. Germline values: CDR1 MRHNA, CDR2 SNTAGT. The CDR3 contains 13 residues. This CDR3 is CASGAGVDDTQYF. DNA of the CDR3: TGTGCCAGCGGAGCGGGAGTCGACGATACGCAGTATTTT.